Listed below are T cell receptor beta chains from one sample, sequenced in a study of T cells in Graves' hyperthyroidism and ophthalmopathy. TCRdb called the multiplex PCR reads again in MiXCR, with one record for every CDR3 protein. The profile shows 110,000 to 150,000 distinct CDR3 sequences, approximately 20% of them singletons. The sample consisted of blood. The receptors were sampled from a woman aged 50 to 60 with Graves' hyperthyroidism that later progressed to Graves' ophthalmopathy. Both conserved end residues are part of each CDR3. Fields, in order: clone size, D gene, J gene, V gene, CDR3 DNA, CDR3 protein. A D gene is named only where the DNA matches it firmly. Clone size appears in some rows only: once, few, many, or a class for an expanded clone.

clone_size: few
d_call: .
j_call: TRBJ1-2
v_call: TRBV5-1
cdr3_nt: TGCGCCAGCAGCTTGGGAACAGGGTTCGATGGCTACACCTTC
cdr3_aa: CASSLGTGFDGYTF

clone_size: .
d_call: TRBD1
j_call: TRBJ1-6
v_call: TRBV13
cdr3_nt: TGTGCCAGCAGCACAGGGGCAAATAATTCACCCCTCCACTTT
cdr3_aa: CASSTGANNSPLHF

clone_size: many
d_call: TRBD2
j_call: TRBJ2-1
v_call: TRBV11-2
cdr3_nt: TGTGCCAGCAGCTCCCGACTAGCGGGGGCGGCGTACAATGAGCAGTTCTTC
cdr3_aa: CASSSRLAGAAYNEQFF

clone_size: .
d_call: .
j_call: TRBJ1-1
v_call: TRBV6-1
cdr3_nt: TGTGCCAGCAGTGAAGCGCTGGCCAACACTGAAGCTTTCTTT
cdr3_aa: CASSEALANTEAFF

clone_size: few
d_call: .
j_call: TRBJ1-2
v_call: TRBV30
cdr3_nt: TGTGCCTCTACCTCGGCGGGGGTCTACACCTTC
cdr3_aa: CASTSAGVYTF

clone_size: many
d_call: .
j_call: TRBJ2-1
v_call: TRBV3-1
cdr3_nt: TGTGCCAGCAGCCCCTTCCTAAGCGGATCCTACAATGAGCAGTTCTTC
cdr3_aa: CASSPFLSGSYNEQFF

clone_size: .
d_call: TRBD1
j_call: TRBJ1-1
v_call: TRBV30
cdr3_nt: TGTGCCTGGGACACCGCGCCTGTCATGGTACAGGGGGCAGGGGGCATGAACACTGAAGCTTTCTTT
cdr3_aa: CAWDTAPVMVQGAGGMNTEAFF

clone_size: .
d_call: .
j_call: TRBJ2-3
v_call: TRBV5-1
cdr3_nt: TGCGCCAGCCAGACTGTCGCCACAGATACGCAGTATTTT
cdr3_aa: CASQTVATDTQYF

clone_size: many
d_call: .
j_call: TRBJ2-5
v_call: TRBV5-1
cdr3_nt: TGCGCCAGCAGCTTGGGCAATTCCGGGGGCCAAGCGTTCCAAGAGACCCAGTACTTC
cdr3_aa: CASSLGNSGGQAFQETQYF

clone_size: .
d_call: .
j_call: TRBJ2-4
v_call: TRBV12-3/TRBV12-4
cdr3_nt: TGTGCCAGCAGTCAGGCCCAGATAGCCAAAAACATTCAGTACTTC
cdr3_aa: CASSQAQIAKNIQYF

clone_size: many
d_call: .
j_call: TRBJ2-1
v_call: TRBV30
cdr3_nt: TGTGCCTGGAGTGTACCGTACGGGCTGAACAATGAGCAGTTCTTC
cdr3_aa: CAWSVPYGLNNEQFF

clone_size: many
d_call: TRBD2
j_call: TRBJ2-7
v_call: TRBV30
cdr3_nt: TGTGCCTGGAGTGGGACTAGTCCCCACCCCGAGCAGTACTTC
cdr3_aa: CAWSGTSPHPEQYF

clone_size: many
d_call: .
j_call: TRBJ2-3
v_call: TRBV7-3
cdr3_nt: TGTGCCAGCAGCTTCCAGGGGATTGCGACAGATACGCAGTATTTT
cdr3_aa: CASSFQGIATDTQYF

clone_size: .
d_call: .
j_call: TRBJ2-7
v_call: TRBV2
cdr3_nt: TGTGCCAGCGGGGGGATCTCCGAGCAGTACTTC
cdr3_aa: CASGGISEQYF

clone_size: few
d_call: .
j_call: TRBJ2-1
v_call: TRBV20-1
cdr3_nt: TGCAGTGCTATCGGGAGAAATGAGCAGTTCTTC
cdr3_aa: CSAIGRNEQFF

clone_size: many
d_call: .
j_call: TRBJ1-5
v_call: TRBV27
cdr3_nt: TGTGCCAGCAGTTTAATAGGGCTGGGGCAGCCCCAGCATTTT
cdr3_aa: CASSLIGLGQPQHF

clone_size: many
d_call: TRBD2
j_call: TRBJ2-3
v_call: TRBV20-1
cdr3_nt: TGCAGTGCTAGTGCGCTAGCGGAGACCACAGATACGCAGTATTTT
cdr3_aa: CSASALAETTDTQYF

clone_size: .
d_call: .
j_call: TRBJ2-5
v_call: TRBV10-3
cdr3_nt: TGTGCCATCAGTGAGTCTCTGCCATGGGAGACCCAGTACTTC
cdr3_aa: CAISESLPWETQYF

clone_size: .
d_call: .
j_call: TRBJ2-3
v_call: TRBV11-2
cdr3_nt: TGTGCCAGCAGCTTATGGAGCGTGAGAACAGATACGCAGTATTTT
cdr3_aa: CASSLWSVRTDTQYF

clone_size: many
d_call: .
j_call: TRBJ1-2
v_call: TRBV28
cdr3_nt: TGTGCCAGCAGTTTATCTTTGGCTGGCTACACCTTC
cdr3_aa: CASSLSLAGYTF

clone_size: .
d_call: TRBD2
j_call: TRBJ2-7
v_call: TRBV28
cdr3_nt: TGTGCCAGCACCCCCGGGAGGGCCTACGAGCAGTACTTC
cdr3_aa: CASTPGRAYEQYF

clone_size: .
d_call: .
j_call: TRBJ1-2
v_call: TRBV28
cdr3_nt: TGTGCCAGCAGTCGTACCTATCCCGTAAAAAAGGAATATGGCTACACCTTC
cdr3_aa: CASSRTYPVKKEYGYTF

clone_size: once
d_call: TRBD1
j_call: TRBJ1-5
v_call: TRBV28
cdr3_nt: TGTGCCAGCAGTTTACACAGGGGGACGAATCAGCCCCAGCATTTT
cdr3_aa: CASSLHRGTNQPQHF

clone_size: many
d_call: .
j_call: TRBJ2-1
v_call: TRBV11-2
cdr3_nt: TGTGCCAGCAGACGCCCGGGGGCTAGGGGTGAGCAGTTCTTC
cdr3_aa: CASRRPGARGEQFF